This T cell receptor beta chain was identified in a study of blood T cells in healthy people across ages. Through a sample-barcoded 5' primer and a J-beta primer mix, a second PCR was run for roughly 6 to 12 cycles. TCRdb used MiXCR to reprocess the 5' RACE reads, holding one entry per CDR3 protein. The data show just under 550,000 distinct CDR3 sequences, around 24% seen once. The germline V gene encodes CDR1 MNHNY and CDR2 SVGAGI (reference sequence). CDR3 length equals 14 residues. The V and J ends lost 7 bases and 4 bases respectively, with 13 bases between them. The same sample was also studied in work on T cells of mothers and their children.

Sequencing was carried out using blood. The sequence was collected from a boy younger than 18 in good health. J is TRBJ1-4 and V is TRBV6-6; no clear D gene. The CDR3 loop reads CASKGARINEKLFF. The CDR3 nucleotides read TGTGCCAGCAAGGGAGCGAGGATTAATGAAAAACTGTTTTTT.